The rows below give T cell receptor beta chains drawn from one sample of a study of blood T cell repertoires in COVID-19. This table comes from immunoSEQ multiplex PCR, and its TCRdb copy is limited to in-frame clones, with some not included. The repertoire holds 330,000 or so clones, with about 88% as singletons. Input material: PBMCs or T cells enriched from blood (not recorded which). These receptors originate from a woman aged 25 to 39 who had recovered from COVID-19. The CDR3 runs from the conserved cysteine through the conserved F or W. D genes are given only for firm matches.

TRBV12-3/TRBV12-4,TRBJ1-1,NA,CASSWAGVTEAFF,TGTGCCAGCAGTTGGGCAGGGGTAACTGAAGCTTTCTTT
TRBV19,TRBJ2-1,NA,CASSLVYSYNEQFF,TGTGCCAGTAGTCTCGTTTACTCCTACAATGAGCAGTTCTTC
TRBV2,TRBJ1-1,TRBD1,CASSPGQGRTEAFF,TGTGCCAGCAGTCCGGGACAGGGGAGAACTGAAGCTTTCTTT
TRBV7-2,TRBJ2-5,NA,CASREQETQYF,TGTGCCAGCAGGGAGCAAGAGACCCAGTACTTC
TRBV11-2,TRBJ2-1,TRBD2,CASSLPSGGNEQFF,TGTGCCAGCAGCTTACCTTCGGGGGGGAATGAGCAGTTCTTC
TRBV5-1,TRBJ1-4,NA,CASSFGGSNEKLFF,TGCGCCAGCAGCTTTGGGGGCAGTAATGAAAAACTGTTTTTT
TRBV28,TRBJ1-1,TRBD1,CASSFRGLLNTEAFF,TGTGCCAGCAGTTTCAGGGGGCTTTTGAACACTGAAGCTTTCTTT
TRBV9,TRBJ1-1,NA,CASSVDQTGFLGAFF,TGTGCCAGCAGCGTAGATCAGACAGGTTTTTTGGGAGCTTTCTTT
TRBV7-9,TRBJ2-7,NA,CASSLGPSYEQYF,TGTGCCAGCAGCTTGGGGCCCAGCTACGAGCAGTACTTC
TRBV19,TRBJ1-3,NA,CASTIGGYGNTIYF,TGTGCCAGTACCATTGGGGGGTACGGAAACACCATATATTTT
TRBV18,TRBJ2-7,TRBD1,CASSPGQGNYEQYF,TGTGCCAGCTCACCCGGACAGGGGAACTACGAGCAGTACTTC
TRBV10-3,TRBJ2-2,TRBD2,CASHPQQWTSGNTGELFF,TGTGCCAGCCACCCACAACAGTGGACTAGCGGAAACACCGGGGAGCTGTTTTTT
TRBV29-1,TRBJ2-7,NA,CSGIQGRGEQYF,TGCAGCGGCATACAGGGAAGGGGCGAGCAGTACTTC
TRBV12-3/TRBV12-4,TRBJ1-5,NA,CASTPRHGQPQHF,TGTGCCAGCACTCCCCGACACGGCCAGCCCCAGCATTTT
TRBV5-4,TRBJ2-3,TRBD2,CASSTGTSGEVDTQYF,TGTGCCAGCAGCACCGGGACTAGCGGGGAAGTAGATACGCAGTATTTT